A selection of T cell receptor beta chains follows, all from one sample in a study of T cell responses to AZD1222 COVID-19 vaccine. Data came from immunoSEQ multiplex PCR; TCRdb stores just in-frame clones and leaves some out. Here the sample spans fewer than 110,000 clones, roughly 87% being singletons. The sample here was peripheral blood, taken on day 0 of AZD1222 vaccination. The source is an adult in good health. Each CDR3 is given with its conserved first and last residue.

V: TRBV27; CDR3: CASSLWDRDHEQFF
V: TRBV10-3; CDR3: CAISETGTGEAGANVLTF
V: TRBV19; CDR3: CASNVQGSHQPQHF
V: TRBV24-1; CDR3: CATSDAGMYEQYF
V: TRBV9; CDR3: CASSVGLAGDADEQFF
V: TRBV7-2; CDR3: CASSPGGSGTDTQYF
V: TRBV30; CDR3: CAWSFGRTTSGNTIYF
V: TRBV3-1/TRBV3-2; CDR3: CASSQGGGDPYEQYF
V: TRBV4-1; CDR3: CASSHLTGVPPGELFF
V: TRBV5-4; CDR3: CASSFGLGLHYEQYF
V: TRBV5-5; CDR3: CASSFGNGLNTEAFF
V: TRBV7-2; CDR3: CASSLTGQADTEAFF
V: TRBV29-1; CDR3: CSVYRARTEAFF
V: TRBV27; CDR3: CASSPGTGQWNEQYF
V: TRBV6-5; CDR3: CASSPYQGDQETQYF
V: TRBV28; CDR3: CASSLLGVASEAFF
V: TRBV3-1/TRBV3-2; CDR3: CASSQTSGGTYNEQFF
V: TRBV5-1; CDR3: CASSLIVGSSYEQYF
V: TRBV21-1; CDR3: CASSKKTIRKVAGPLTYEQYF
V: TRBV5-5; CDR3: CASSPRVENNSPLHF
V: TRBV30; CDR3: CAWSVQGGQPQHF
V: TRBV19; CDR3: CASSTHEGPQHF
V: TRBV6-5; CDR3: CASSFTNEQFF
V: TRBV5-1; CDR3: CASSLGLTSGIYEQYF
V: TRBV29-1; CDR3: CSVQGRGQGTQYF
V: TRBV7-2; CDR3: CASRQGSGATDTQYF
V: TRBV5-8; CDR3: CASSLFTGASTDTQYF
V: TRBV19; CDR3: CASSNALAAYQETQYF
V: TRBV6-5; CDR3: CASSYSGTGEYGYTF
V: TRBV3-1/TRBV3-2; CDR3: CASSPKLGNPGLAHYEQYF
V: TRBV5-4; CDR3: CASSLGLAGNEQFF
V: TRBV14; CDR3: CASSQDARLYGYTF
V: TRBV19; CDR3: CATQDAGRYGYTF
V: TRBV4-1; CDR3: CASSHVSYEQYF
V: TRBV28; CDR3: CASSLWGREGSYEQYF
V: TRBV6-6; CDR3: CATSREGSSYEQYF
V: TRBV11-2; CDR3: CASSLGQNQPQHF
V: TRBV2; CDR3: CASSEDTANTEAFF
V: TRBV15; CDR3: CATSRDRAGLGPPQHF
V: TRBV6-6; CDR3: CATRASGNTIYF
V: TRBV24-1; CDR3: CATSDGGDSARSYEQYF
V: TRBV21-1; CDR3: CASSNLGQGASPLHF
V: TRBV6-5; CDR3: CASSYSGTAAITEAFF
V: TRBV30; CDR3: CAWSVQGGGEQYF
V: TRBV27; CDR3: CASSFRTGWDTEAFF
V: TRBV5-1; CDR3: CASSLASGGELFF
V: TRBV7-8; CDR3: CASSLPGPRRNQPQHF
V: TRBV2; CDR3: CASSEAGRTGYTF